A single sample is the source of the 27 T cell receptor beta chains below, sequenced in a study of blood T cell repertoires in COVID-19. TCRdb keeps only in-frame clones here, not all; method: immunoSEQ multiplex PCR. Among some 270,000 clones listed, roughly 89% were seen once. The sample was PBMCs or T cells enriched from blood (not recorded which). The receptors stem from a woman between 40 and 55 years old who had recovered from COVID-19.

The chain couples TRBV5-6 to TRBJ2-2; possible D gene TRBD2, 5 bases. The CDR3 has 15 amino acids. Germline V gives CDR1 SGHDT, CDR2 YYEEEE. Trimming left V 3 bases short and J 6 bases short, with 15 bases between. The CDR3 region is CASSSEVRAAGELFF. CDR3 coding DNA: TGTGCCAGCAGCTCGGAGGTTAGGGCCGCCGGGGAGCTGTTTTTT.

The CDR3 here is CASSFQGGDEQYF. The CDR3 DNA follows: TGTGCCAGCAGCTTCCAGGGCGGAGACGAGCAGTACTTC. The chain couples TRBV7-9 to TRBJ2-7; maybe TRBD1 (5 bases). Per the germline V gene, CDR1 is SEHNR and CDR2 is FQNEAQ (reference sequence). V shed 3 bases and J shed 5 bases, with 11 bases lying between them. CDR3 size: 13 residues.

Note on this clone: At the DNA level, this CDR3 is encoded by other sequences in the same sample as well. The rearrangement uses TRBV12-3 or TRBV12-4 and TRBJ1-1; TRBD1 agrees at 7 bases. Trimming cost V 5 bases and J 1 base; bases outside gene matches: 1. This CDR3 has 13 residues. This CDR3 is CASSRTGNTEAFF. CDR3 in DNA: TGTGCCAGCAGTAGGACAGGGAACACTGAAGCTTTCTTT.

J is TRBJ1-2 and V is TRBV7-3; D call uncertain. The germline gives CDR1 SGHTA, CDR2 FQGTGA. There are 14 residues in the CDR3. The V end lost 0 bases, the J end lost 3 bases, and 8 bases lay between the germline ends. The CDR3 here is CASSLTPRDYGYTF. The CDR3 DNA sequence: TGTGCCAGCAGCTTAACTCCCCGGGACTATGGCTACACCTTC.

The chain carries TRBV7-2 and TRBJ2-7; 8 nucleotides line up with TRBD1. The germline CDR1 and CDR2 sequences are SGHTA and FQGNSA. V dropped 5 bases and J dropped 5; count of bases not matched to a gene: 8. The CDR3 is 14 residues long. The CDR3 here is CASSNRDRLHEQYF. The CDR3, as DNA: TGTGCCAGCAGCAACCGGGACAGGCTTCACGAGCAGTACTTC.

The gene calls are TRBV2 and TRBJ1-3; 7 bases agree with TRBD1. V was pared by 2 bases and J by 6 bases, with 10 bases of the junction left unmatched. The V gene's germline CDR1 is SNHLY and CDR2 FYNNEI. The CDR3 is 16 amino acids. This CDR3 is CASSEWGGTAPNTIYF. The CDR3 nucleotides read TGTGCCAGCAGTGAATGGGGTGGGACAGCCCCAAACACCATATATTTT.

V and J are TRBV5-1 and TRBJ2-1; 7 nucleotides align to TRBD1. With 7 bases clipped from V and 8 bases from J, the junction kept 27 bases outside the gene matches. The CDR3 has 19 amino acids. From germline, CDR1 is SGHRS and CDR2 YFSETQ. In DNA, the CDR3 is TGCGCCAGCGGACAAGGGGGTAACAGGGGAAGTTTTGATGTCGATGAGCAGTTCTTC. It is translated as CASGQGGNRGSFDVDEQFF.

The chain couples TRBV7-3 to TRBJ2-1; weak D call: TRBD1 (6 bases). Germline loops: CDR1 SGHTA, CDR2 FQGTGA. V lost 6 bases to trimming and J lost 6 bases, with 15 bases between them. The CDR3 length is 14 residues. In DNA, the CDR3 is TGTGCCAGCAGACTTTCAGGGGCGGGCAATGAGCAGTTCTTC. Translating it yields CASRLSGAGNEQFF.

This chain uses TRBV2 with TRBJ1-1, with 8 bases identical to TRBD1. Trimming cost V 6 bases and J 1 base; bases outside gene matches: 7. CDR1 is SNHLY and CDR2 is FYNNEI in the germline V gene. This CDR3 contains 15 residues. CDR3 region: CASSGLGTGNTEAFF. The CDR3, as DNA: TGTGCCAGCAGCGGGTTGGGGACAGGGAACACTGAAGCTTTCTTT.

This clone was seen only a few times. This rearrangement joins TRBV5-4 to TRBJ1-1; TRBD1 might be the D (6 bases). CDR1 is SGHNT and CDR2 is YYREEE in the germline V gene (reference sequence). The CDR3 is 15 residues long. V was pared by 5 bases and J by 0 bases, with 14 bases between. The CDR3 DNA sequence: TGTGCCAGCAGTCCCGGGAGGGGGGTGAACACTGAAGCTTTCTTT. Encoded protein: CASSPGRGVNTEAFF.

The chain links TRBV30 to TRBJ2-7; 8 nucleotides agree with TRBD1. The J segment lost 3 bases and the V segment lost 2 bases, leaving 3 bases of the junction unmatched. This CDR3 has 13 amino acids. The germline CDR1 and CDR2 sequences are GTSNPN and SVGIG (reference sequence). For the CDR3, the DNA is TGTGCCTGGAGTAGGGACAGGAGCTACGAGCAGTACTTC. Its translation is CAWSRDRSYEQYF.

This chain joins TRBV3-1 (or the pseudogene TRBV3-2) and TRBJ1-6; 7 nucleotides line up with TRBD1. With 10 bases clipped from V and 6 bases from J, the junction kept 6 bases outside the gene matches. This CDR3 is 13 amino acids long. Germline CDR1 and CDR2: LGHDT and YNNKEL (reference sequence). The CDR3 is CATKDRSNSPLHF. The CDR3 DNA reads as TGTGCCACCAAGGACAGGAGTAATTCACCCCTCCACTTT.

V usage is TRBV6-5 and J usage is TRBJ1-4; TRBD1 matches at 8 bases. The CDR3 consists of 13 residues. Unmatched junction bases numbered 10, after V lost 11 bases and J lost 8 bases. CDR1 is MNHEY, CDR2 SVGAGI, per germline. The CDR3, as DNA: TGTGCCGGAAGTCAGGGGGCGGAGGAAAAACTGTTTTTT. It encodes CAGSQGAEEKLFF.

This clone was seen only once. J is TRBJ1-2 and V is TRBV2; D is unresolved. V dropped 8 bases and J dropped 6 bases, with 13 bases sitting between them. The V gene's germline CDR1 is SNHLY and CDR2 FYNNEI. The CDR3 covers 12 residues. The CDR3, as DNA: TGTGCCAGCCAAACCTTTCGAGATGGCTACACCTTC. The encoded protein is CASQTFRDGYTF.

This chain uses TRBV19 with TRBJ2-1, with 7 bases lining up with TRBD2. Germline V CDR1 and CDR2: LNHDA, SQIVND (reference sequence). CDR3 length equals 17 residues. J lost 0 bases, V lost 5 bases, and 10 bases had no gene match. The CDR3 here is CASSPSPAGSSYNEQFF. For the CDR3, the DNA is TGTGCCAGTAGTCCTAGCCCAGCGGGGAGCTCCTACAATGAGCAGTTCTTC.

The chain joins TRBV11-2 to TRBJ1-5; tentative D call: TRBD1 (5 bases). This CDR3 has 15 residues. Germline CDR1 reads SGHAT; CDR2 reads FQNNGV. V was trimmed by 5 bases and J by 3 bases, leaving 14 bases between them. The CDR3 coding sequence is TGTGCCAGCAGCACGGGACTATCCAACAATCAGCCCCAGCATTTT. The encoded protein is CASSTGLSNNQPQHF.

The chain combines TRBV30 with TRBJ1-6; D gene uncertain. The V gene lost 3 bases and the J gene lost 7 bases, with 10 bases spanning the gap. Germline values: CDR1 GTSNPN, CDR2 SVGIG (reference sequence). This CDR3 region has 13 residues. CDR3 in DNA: TGTGCCTGGAGCGGTGTAAAAAATTCACCCCTCCACTTT. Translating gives CAWSGVKNSPLHF. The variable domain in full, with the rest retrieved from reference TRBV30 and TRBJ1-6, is SQTIHQWPATLVQPVGSPLSLECTVEGTSNPNLYWYRQAAGRGLQLLFYSVGIGQISSEVPQNLSASRPQDRQFILSSKKLLLSDSGFYLCAWSGVKNSPLHFGNGTRLTVT.

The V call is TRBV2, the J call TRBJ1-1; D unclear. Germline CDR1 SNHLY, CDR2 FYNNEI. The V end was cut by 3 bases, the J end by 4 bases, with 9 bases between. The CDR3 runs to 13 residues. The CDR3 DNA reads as TGTGCCAGCAGTGAGCGGGTTTCCACTGAAGCTTTCTTT. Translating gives CASSERVSTEAFF.

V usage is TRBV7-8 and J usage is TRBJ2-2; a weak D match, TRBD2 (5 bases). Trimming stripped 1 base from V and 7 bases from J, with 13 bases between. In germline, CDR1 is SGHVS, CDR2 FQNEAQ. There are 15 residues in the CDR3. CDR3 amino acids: CASSLVAGVVGELFF. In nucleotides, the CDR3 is TGTGCCAGCAGCTTAGTAGCCGGGGTGGTCGGGGAGCTGTTTTTT.

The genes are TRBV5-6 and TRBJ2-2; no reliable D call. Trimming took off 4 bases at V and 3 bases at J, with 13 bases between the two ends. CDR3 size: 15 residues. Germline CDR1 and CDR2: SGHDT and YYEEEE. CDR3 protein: CASSVARHYTGELFF. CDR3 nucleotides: TGTGCCAGCAGCGTCGCCAGACACTACACCGGGGAGCTGTTTTTT.

This CDR3 is CASSKTSGAYNEQFF. CDR3 nucleotide sequence: TGTGCCAGCAGCAAAACTAGCGGGGCTTACAATGAGCAGTTCTTC. The genes are TRBV7-9 and TRBJ2-1, with 10 bases aligning to TRBD2. CDR3 length: 15 amino acids. Germline V gene data show CDR1 as SEHNR and CDR2 as FQNEAQ (reference sequence). The V segment lost 5 bases and the J segment 4 bases; nucleotides outside the gene matches: 5.

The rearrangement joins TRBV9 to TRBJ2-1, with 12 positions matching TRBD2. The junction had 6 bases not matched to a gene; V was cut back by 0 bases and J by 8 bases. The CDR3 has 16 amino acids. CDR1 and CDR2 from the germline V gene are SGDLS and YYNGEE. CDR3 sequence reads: CASSVVPSGGAHEQFF. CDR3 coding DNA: TGTGCCAGCAGCGTAGTCCCTAGCGGGGGGGCACATGAGCAGTTCTTC.

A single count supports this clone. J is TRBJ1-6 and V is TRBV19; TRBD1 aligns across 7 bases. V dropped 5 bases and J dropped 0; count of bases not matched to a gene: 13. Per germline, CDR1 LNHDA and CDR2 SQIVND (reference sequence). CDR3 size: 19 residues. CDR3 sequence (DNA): TGTGCCAGTAGTCCTTGGGACAGTGGTCTGAGCTCCTATAATTCACCCCTCCACTTT. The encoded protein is CASSPWDSGLSSYNSPLHF.

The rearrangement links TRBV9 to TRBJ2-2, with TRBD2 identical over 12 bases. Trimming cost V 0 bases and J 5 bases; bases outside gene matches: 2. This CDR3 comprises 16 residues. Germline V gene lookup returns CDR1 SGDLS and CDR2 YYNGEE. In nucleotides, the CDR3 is TGTGCCAGCAGCGTAGCCGGGACTAGCGGGACCGGGGAGCTGTTTTTT. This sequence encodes CASSVAGTSGTGELFF.

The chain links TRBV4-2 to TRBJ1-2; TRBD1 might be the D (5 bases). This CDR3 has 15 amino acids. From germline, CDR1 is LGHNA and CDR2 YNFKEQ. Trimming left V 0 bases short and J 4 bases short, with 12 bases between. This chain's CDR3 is CASSQELGVVYGYTF. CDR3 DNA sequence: TGTGCCAGCAGCCAAGAATTAGGGGTCGTCTATGGCTACACCTTC.

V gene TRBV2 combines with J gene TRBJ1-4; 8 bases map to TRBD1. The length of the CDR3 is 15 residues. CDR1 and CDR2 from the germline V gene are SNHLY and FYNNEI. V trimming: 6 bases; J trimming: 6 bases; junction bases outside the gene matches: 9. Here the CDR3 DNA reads TGTGCCAGCAGGGCCAAACAGGGGGGAGATGAAAAACTGTTTTTT. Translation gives CASRAKQGGDEKLFF.

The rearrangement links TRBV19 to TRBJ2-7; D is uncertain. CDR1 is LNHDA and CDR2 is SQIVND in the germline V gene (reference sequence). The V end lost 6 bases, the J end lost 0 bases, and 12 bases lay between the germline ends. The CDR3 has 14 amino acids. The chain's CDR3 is CASSPPGPSYEQYF. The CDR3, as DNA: TGTGCCAGTAGCCCTCCAGGTCCCTCCTACGAGCAGTACTTC.